This passage covers 18 T cell receptor beta chains from one sample sequenced in a study of blood T cell repertoires in COVID-19. Assay used: immunoSEQ multiplex PCR; TCRdb lists only in-frame clones, some missing. Of 150,000 to 200,000 clones listed, more than 75% were seen once; the top ten hold approximately 8.1%. Material: peripheral blood. The receptors were gathered from a woman in her sixties with COVID-19, enrolled during active disease.

This sequence joins TRBV30 and TRBJ2-2, with unresolved D. The germline V and J ends were trimmed by 4 bases and 2 bases, with 8 bases remaining between them. This CDR3 region has 13 residues. CDR1 and CDR2 from the germline V gene are GTSNPN and SVGIG (reference sequence). CDR3 in amino acids: CAWTPSNTGELFF. CDR3 coding DNA: TGTGCCTGGACCCCCAGTAACACCGGGGAGCTGTTTTTT.

This chain links TRBV5-1 with TRBJ2-7; D might be TRBD1 (5 bases). This CDR3 is built from 14 residues. CDR1 and CDR2 (germline): SGHRS, YFSETQ. Between the trimmed V and J ends, which lost 1 base and 7 bases, there was a span of 15 bases. CDR3 region: CASSLSPQGYEQYF. CDR3 sequence (DNA): TGCGCCAGCAGCTTGTCCCCCCAGGGATATGAGCAGTACTTC.

DNA of the CDR3: TGTGCCAGCTCACCACCGAAGGACTACTCTGGAAACACCATATATTTT. Amino acid sequence: CASSPPKDYSGNTIYF. The chain is built from TRBV18 and TRBJ1-3, with D hard to call. Trimming cost V 0 bases and J 0 bases, with 9 bases left between them. CDR3 length: 16 residues. The germline CDR1 and CDR2 sequences are KGHSH and LQKENI. Variable domain in full (rest from reference TRBV18 and TRBJ1-3): NAGVMQNPRHLVRRRGQEARLRCSPMKGHSHVYWYRQLPEEGLKFMVYLQKENIIDESGMPKERFSAEFPKEGPSILRIQQVVRGDSAAYFCASSPPKDYSGNTIYFGEGSWLTVV.

This clone appeared once. The rearrangement joins TRBV14 to TRBJ2-2; possible D gene TRBD1, 6 bases. The germline V gene has CDR1 SGHDN and CDR2 FVKESK. Trimming shortened V by 1 base and J by 3 bases, and 12 bases separated the two germline ends. The CDR3 has 16 amino acids. CDR3 sequence (DNA): TGTGCCAGCAGCCAAGTCAGGGGTGTTTACACCGGGGAGCTGTTTTTT. Its translation is CASSQVRGVYTGELFF.

This clone was seen just once. The chain links TRBV27 to TRBJ2-2; possibly TRBD1 for D (5 bases). Germline V lookup: CDR1 MNHEY, CDR2 SMNVEV (reference sequence). The CDR3 runs 15 residues. V was trimmed by 2 bases and J by 5 bases, leaving 12 bases between them. CDR3 nucleotide sequence: TGTGCCAGCAGTTTACTTGGGGCCAATACCGGGGAGCTGTTTTTT. This translates into CASSLLGANTGELFF.

The chain carries TRBV18 and TRBJ2-2; 7 positions agree with TRBD1. The CDR3 is 15 residues long. V was clipped by 6 bases and J by 6 bases; unmatched bases: 10. CDR1 is KGHSH, CDR2 LQKENI, per germline. CDR3 protein: CASSPDRAGAGELFF. CDR3 bases: TGTGCCAGCTCTCCCGACAGGGCTGGCGCCGGGGAGCTGTTTTTT.

V is TRBV5-6 and J is TRBJ2-7, with D maybe TRBD2 (5 bases). V gave up 1 base and J gave up 2 bases, with 10 bases separating them. This CDR3 spans 14 amino acids. From germline, CDR1 is SGHDT and CDR2 YYEEEE. CDR3 DNA: TGTGCCAGCAGCTTGTGGCCCGGGGCCTACGAGCAGTACGTC. Encoded protein: CASSLWPGAYEQYV.

This chain links TRBV14 with TRBJ1-2; D might be TRBD1 (5 bases). V was shortened by 1 base and J by 2 bases, with 11 bases between the two germline ends. The germline V gene encodes CDR1 SGHDN and CDR2 FVKESK. The CDR3 contains 15 residues. The DNA for the CDR3 is TGTGCCAGCAGCCAAGGGAGGGGAGTCAACTATGGCTACACCTTC. The encoded protein is CASSQGRGVNYGYTF.

V and J are TRBV7-2 and TRBJ1-1; D remains ambiguous. The germline CDR1 and CDR2 sequences are SGHTA and FQGNSA. This CDR3 has 15 amino acids. V lost 1 base, J lost 3 bases, and 12 bases lay in between. CDR3 nucleotides: TGTGCCAGCAGCTTAGGATACGGGAGGGACACTGAAGCTTTCTTT. Its protein is CASSLGYGRDTEAFF.

V usage is TRBV7-9 and J usage is TRBJ2-1; D unresolved. CDR1 SEHNR and CDR2 FQNEAQ come from the germline V gene (reference sequence). There are 12 residues in the CDR3. Trimming removed 6 bases at V and 3 bases at J, with 6 bases between. The CDR3 here is CASRPGYNEQFF. The CDR3 DNA follows: TGTGCCAGCAGGCCCGGCTACAATGAGCAGTTCTTC.

This chain joins TRBV14 and TRBJ1-3, with D possibly being TRBD1 (5 bases). The CDR3 loop spans 17 amino acids. Trimming took 4 bases from V and 0 from J, leaving 16 bases between them. Germline V gene lookup returns CDR1 SGHDN and CDR2 FVKESK. As DNA, the CDR3 is TGTGCCAGCAGCCCTCCAGGGCAGCTCCGCTCTGGAAACACCATATATTTT. This sequence encodes CASSPPGQLRSGNTIYF. Full variable domain (missing parts from reference TRBV14 and TRBJ1-3): EAGVTQFPSHSVIEKGQTVTLRCDPISGHDNLYWYRRVMGKEIKFLLHFVKESKQDESGMPNNRFLAERTGGTYSTLKVQPAELEDSGVYFCASSPPGQLRSGNTIYFGEGSWLTVV.

In nucleotides, the CDR3 is TGTGCCATCAGTGGGTCAGAGACCGAGACAGGAAGCAATCAGCCCCAGCATTTT. The encoded protein is CAISGSETETGSNQPQHF. The V and J genes are TRBV10-3 and TRBJ1-5; the D gene is possibly TRBD1 (6 bases). The V end was cut by 4 bases, the J end by 1 base, with 20 bases between. The CDR3 runs to 18 residues. Germline loops: CDR1 ENHRY, CDR2 SYGVKD.

This chain joins TRBV5-4 and TRBJ2-1; D is undetermined. Trimming stripped 1 base from V and 0 bases from J, with 11 bases between. CDR1 is SGHNT and CDR2 is YYREEE in the germline V gene (reference sequence). The CDR3 totals 16 residues. The CDR3 loop reads CASSLSVLSSYNEQFF. The CDR3 DNA reads as TGTGCCAGCAGCTTGAGCGTTCTGAGCTCCTACAATGAGCAGTTCTTC. Using reference TRBV5-4 and TRBJ2-1 for the parts outside the CDR3, the full variable domain is ETGVTQSPTHLIKTRGQQVTLRCSSQSGHNTVSWYQQALGQGPQFIFQYYREEENGRGNFPPRFSGLQFPNYSSELNVNALELDDSALYLCASSLSVLSSYNEQFFGPGTRLTVL.

The chain carries TRBV7-9 and TRBJ2-5, with D possibly TRBD2 on 6 matching bases. CDR3 length: 14 amino acids. V was trimmed by 2 bases and J by 5 bases, leaving 12 bases between them. Germline CDR1 is SEHNR and CDR2 is FQNEAQ (reference sequence). CDR3 amino acids: CASSLRGRGETQYF. The CDR3 nucleotides are TGTGCCAGCAGCTTACGGGGGAGAGGCGAGACCCAGTACTTC.

This chain links TRBV2 with TRBJ2-4; TRBD2 agrees at 10 bases. Germline V gene sequence: CDR1 SNHLY, CDR2 FYNNEI. The CDR3 runs 19 residues. V trimming: 2 bases; J trimming: 0 bases; junction bases outside the gene matches: 10. This chain's CDR3 is CASSEIRLAGESAKNIQYF. CDR3 in DNA: TGTGCCAGCAGTGAAATTAGGCTAGCGGGAGAATCAGCCAAAAACATTCAGTACTTC.

This clone was picked up one time. The chain combines TRBV29-1 with TRBJ2-7, with 14 bases fitting TRBD2. This CDR3 spans 14 amino acids. The V and J ends lost 7 bases and 5 bases, in that order; junction bases with no gene match: 7. The germline gives CDR1 SQVTM, CDR2 ANQGSEA. The chain's CDR3 is CSGRLAGGVNEQYF. CDR3 bases: TGCAGCGGCCGACTAGCGGGAGGGGTAAACGAGCAGTACTTC.

The chain employs TRBV4-1 and TRBJ2-1, with TRBD2 as a possible D gene (6 bases). Germline CDR1 MGHRA, CDR2 YSYEKL. The CDR3 contains 16 residues. V was trimmed by 1 base and J by 4 bases, leaving 14 bases between them. The CDR3 DNA reads TGCGCCAGCAGCCAAGGGGTCGGGAGCGGTTACAATGAGCAGTTCTTC. Translating it yields CASSQGVGSGYNEQFF.

This clone was recorded a few times. The rearrangement links TRBV27 to TRBJ2-1, with D possibly matching TRBD2 (5 bases). Trimming shortened V by 7 bases and J by 5 bases, and 18 bases separated the two germline ends. This CDR3 is 15 amino acids long. The germline V gene has CDR1 MNHEY and CDR2 SMNVEV (reference sequence). CDR3 DNA: TGTGCCAGCACCTCTGCGGACTTACCCAACAATGAGCAGTTCTTC. Amino acids: CASTSADLPNNEQFF.